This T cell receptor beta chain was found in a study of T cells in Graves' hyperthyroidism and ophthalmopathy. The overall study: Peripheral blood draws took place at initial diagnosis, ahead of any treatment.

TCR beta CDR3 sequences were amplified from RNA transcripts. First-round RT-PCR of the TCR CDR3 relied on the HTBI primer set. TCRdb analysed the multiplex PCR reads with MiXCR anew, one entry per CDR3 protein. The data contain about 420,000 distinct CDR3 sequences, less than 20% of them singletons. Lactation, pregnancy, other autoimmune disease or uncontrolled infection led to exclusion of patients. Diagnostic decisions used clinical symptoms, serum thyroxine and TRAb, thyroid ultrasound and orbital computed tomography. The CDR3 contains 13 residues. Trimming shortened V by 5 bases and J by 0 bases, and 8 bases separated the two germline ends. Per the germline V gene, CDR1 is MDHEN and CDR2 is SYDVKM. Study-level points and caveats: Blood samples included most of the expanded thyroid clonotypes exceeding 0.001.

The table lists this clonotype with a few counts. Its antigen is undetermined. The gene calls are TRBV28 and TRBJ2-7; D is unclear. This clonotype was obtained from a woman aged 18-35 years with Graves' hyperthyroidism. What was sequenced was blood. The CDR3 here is CASSHGFSYEQYF. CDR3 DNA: TGTGCCAGCAGTCACGGGTTCTCCTACGAGCAGTACTTC.